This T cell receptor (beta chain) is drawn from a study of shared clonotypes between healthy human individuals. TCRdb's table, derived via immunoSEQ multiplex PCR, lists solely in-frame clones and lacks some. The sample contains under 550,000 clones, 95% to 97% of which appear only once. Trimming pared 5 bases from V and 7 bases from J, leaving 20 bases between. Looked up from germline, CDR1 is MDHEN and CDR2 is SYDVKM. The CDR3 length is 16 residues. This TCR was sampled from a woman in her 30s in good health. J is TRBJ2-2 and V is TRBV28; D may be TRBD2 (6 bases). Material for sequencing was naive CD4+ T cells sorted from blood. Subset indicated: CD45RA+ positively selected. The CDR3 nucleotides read TGTGCCAGCAGTCCCTCGGGACTCGGGGCAGACGGGGAGCTGTTTTTT. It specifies CASSPSGLGADGELFF.